This T cell receptor (beta chain) derives from a study of blood T cell repertoires in COVID-19. This CDR3 comprises 15 residues. V was trimmed by 4 bases and J by 1 base, leaving 14 bases between them. Germline CDR1 reads LGHDT; CDR2 reads YNNKEL (reference sequence). Sequencing was performed with immunoSEQ multiplex PCR; in TCRdb, only in-frame clones are kept and a portion is missing. The sample has roughly 60,000 clones, around 90% seen once. The source material was peripheral blood. The origin of this receptor is a human donor with acute or convalescent COVID-19. The donor label of this sample is uncertain. The rearrangement links TRBV3-1 (or the pseudogene TRBV3-2) to TRBJ2-7; tentatively, D is TRBD2 (6 bases). The CDR3 loop is CASSPGFAGSYEQYV. The CDR3, as DNA: TGTGCCAGCAGCCCCGGGTTCGCGGGGTCCTACGAGCAGTACGTC.